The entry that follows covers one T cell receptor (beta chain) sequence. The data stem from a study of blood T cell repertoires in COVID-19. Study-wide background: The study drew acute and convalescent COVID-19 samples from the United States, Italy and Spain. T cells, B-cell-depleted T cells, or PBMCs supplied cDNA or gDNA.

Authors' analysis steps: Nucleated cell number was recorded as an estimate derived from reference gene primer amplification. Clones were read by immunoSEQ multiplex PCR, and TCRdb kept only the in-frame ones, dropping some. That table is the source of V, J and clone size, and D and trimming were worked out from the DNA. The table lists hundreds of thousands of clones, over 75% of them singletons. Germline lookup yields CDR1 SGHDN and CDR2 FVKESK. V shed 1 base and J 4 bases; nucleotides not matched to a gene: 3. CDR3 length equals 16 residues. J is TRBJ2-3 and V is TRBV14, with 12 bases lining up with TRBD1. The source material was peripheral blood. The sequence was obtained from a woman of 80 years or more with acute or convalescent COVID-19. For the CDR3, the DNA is TGTGCCAGCAGCCAAGGCCGGGACAGGGGGCCAGATACGCAGTATTTT. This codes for CASSQGRDRGPDTQYF.